This TCR beta chain emerged from a study of T-cell reconstitution after alpha-beta-depleted transplantation in children. Study findings and constraints: At the one-year point after transplant, T-cell counts and TCRbeta diversity were found to come mostly from T cells that had been newly produced.

This CDR3 has 15 amino acids. Germline V lookup: CDR1 DFQATT, CDR2 SNEGSKA (reference sequence). Preparation of the TCRbeta library used unique molecular identifiers. TCRdb redid the calling of the PCR reads with MiXCR, one entry per CDR3 protein. In the table there are around 300,000 distinct CDR3 sequences, approximately 20% of which are singletons. This clonotype was recorded a few times. The antigen remains undetermined. The junction and the germline gene differ at one end; a read error may be behind it. The chain recombines TRBV20-1 with TRBJ2-7; 9 nucleotides align to TRBD1. The sample was PBMCs, mostly from graft donor cells, taken 180 days after TCRalphabeta/CD19-depleted stem cell transplant. This receptor was identified in a male patient younger than 18 who had a stem cell transplant for acute lymphoblastic leukemia, so the T cells may come from the graft donor. CDR3 protein: CSATLSGTGPYEQYF. CDR3 sequence (DNA): TGCAGTGCAACCCTCTCCGGGACAGGGCCCTACGAGCAGTACTTT.